A selection of T cell receptor beta chains follows, all from one sample in a study of beta chain features in type 1 diabetes. Clones were read by immunoSEQ multiplex PCR, and TCRdb kept only the in-frame ones, dropping some. The profile shows approximately 250,000 clones, over 7.5% of them singletons. Specimen: naive CD4+ T cells from blood. These receptors were obtained from a woman between 18 and 30 years old in good health. Each CDR3 is given with its conserved first and last residue. The D gene is left open where the match is weak. Only part of the rows carry a size: once, few, many, or a class if the clone is expanded.

V: TRBV2; D: TRBD1; size: few; J: TRBJ1-2; DNA: TGTGCCAGCAGTGCGGGACAGGGACGTGGCTACACCTTC; CDR3: CASSAGQGRGYTF
V: TRBV5-5; D: .; size: .; J: TRBJ2-5; DNA: TGTGCCAGCAGCTTAGAGTGGGAGACCCAGTACTTC; CDR3: CASSLEWETQYF
V: TRBV2; D: .; size: few; J: TRBJ2-7; DNA: TGTGCCAGCAGTGAGGGAGGCGAGCAGTACTTC; CDR3: CASSEGGEQYF
V: TRBV7-2; D: .; size: .; J: TRBJ1-5; DNA: TGTGCCAGCAGCTTTGCCCAGAATCAGCCCCAGCATTTT; CDR3: CASSFAQNQPQHF
V: TRBV19; D: TRBD1; size: .; J: TRBJ1-5; DNA: TGTGCCAGTAGTTCCACAGGGGTTAGCAATCAGCCCCAGCATTTT; CDR3: CASSSTGVSNQPQHF
V: TRBV5-1; D: .; size: few; J: TRBJ2-7; DNA: TGCGCCAGCAGCGGCGGGTCTTACGGCCATGAGCAGTACTTC; CDR3: CASSGGSYGHEQYF
V: TRBV5-1; D: .; size: few; J: TRBJ2-7; DNA: TGCGCCAGCAGCTTGACGCGGGGCTCCTACGAGCAGTACTTC; CDR3: CASSLTRGSYEQYF
V: TRBV4-2; D: .; size: few; J: TRBJ1-4; DNA: TGTGCCAGCAGCCAAGATTGGTCCGGGGAGAGTGAAAAACTGTTTTTT; CDR3: CASSQDWSGESEKLFF
V: TRBV30; D: .; size: few; J: TRBJ2-1; DNA: TGTGCCGGGATGGAACAGAAAGGCAATGAGCAGTTCTTC; CDR3: CAGMEQKGNEQFF
V: TRBV14; D: TRBD1; size: few; J: TRBJ2-7; DNA: TGTGCCAGCAGCAGAGAAACCGGGACAGTCTCCTACGAGCAGTACTTC; CDR3: CASSRETGTVSYEQYF
V: TRBV29-1; D: TRBD1; size: .; J: TRBJ1-2; DNA: TGCAGCGTTGACGGGACAGGGCCGGGAGGCTACACCTTC; CDR3: CSVDGTGPGGYTF
V: TRBV2; D: TRBD2; size: few; J: TRBJ2-7; DNA: TGTGCCAGCAGGCGCCGGACTAGCGGGGGGGTCAACTACGAGCAGTACTTC; CDR3: CASRRRTSGGVNYEQYF
V: TRBV30; D: .; size: few; J: TRBJ1-1; DNA: TGTGCCTGGAGTGTAGGGGCAGGCGAAGCTTTCTTT; CDR3: CAWSVGAGEAFF
V: TRBV5-4; D: TRBD1; size: few; J: TRBJ2-2; DNA: TGTGCCAGCAGCTTGGCCAACGGGGGACAGGTCCGACGTAGCACCGGGGAGCTGTTTTTT; CDR3: CASSLANGGQVRRSTGELFF
V: TRBV19; D: TRBD1; size: many; J: TRBJ1-1; DNA: TGTGCCAGTAGTATTCGACAGGGGACAGCTGAAGCTTTCTTT; CDR3: CASSIRQGTAEAFF
V: TRBV5-1; D: .; size: .; J: TRBJ1-2; DNA: TGCGCCAGCAGCTTGTCTGGGGGCCGAGAAGGCTACACCTTC; CDR3: CASSLSGGREGYTF
V: TRBV19; D: .; size: few; J: TRBJ2-7; DNA: TGTGCCAGCACCGGGACAACTGACTACGAGCAGTACTTC; CDR3: CASTGTTDYEQYF
V: TRBV7-9; D: TRBD1; size: .; J: TRBJ2-1; DNA: TGTGCCAGCATTCGGCAGGGGGACAATGAGCAGTTCTTC; CDR3: CASIRQGDNEQFF
V: TRBV29-1; D: .; size: .; J: TRBJ2-2; DNA: TGCAGCGTGGGACAGAACACCGGGGAGCTGTTTTTT; CDR3: CSVGQNTGELFF
V: TRBV19; D: .; size: .; J: TRBJ2-1; DNA: TGTGCCAGTAGTACAGGGAACCCGCCGCATGAGCAGTTCTTC; CDR3: CASSTGNPPHEQFF
V: TRBV19; D: TRBD2; size: .; J: TRBJ2-3; DNA: TGTGCCAGTAGTATCGGACTAGTCAACACAGATACGCAGTATTTT; CDR3: CASSIGLVNTDTQYF
V: TRBV18; D: TRBD1; size: few; J: TRBJ1-1; DNA: TGTGCCAGCTCACCGGACAGGGGAAGAACTGAAGCTTTCTTT; CDR3: CASSPDRGRTEAFF
V: TRBV19; D: .; size: .; J: TRBJ1-2; DNA: TGTGCCAGTAGTTTACAAGACAGGATTTATGGCTACACCTTC; CDR3: CASSLQDRIYGYTF
V: TRBV6-5; D: .; size: .; J: TRBJ1-1; DNA: TGTGCCAGCAGTTACTCGGGGGGTAGGAACACTGAAGCTTTCTTT; CDR3: CASSYSGGRNTEAFF
V: TRBV5-4; D: TRBD2; size: .; J: TRBJ2-3; DNA: TGTGCCAGCAGCCTCGTAGCGGGAGGGGCAGATACGCAGTATTTT; CDR3: CASSLVAGGADTQYF
V: TRBV27; D: TRBD1; size: few; J: TRBJ1-1; DNA: TGTGCCAGCCGGGACAGCTACACTGAAGCTTTCTTT; CDR3: CASRDSYTEAFF
V: TRBV5-1; D: TRBD1; size: few; J: TRBJ1-6; DNA: TGCGCCAGCAGGGGGACAGGGACCTATAATTCACCCCTCCACTTT; CDR3: CASRGTGTYNSPLHF
V: TRBV18; D: .; size: .; J: TRBJ2-7; DNA: TGTGCCAGCTCACCAGGAGGGTCTTCCAACTACGAGCAGTACTTC; CDR3: CASSPGGSSNYEQYF
V: TRBV30; D: .; size: .; J: TRBJ1-2; DNA: TGTGCCTGGAGCTCCGACAGTGGGGATCATGGCTACACCTTC; CDR3: CAWSSDSGDHGYTF
V: TRBV2; D: TRBD1; size: .; J: TRBJ1-6; DNA: TGTGCCAGCAGTGACCCAGGGGGACCGAATTCACCCCTCCACTTT; CDR3: CASSDPGGPNSPLHF
V: TRBV19; D: .; size: few; J: TRBJ1-2; DNA: TGTGCCAGTAGTATGAGGACAGCTAACTATGGCTACACCTTC; CDR3: CASSMRTANYGYTF
V: TRBV7-2; D: .; size: .; J: TRBJ1-2; DNA: TGTGCCAGCAGCTTAGCGCTACAGCCGTCCCCTAACTATGGCTACACCTTC; CDR3: CASSLALQPSPNYGYTF
V: TRBV30; D: .; size: .; J: TRBJ1-2; DNA: TGTGCCTGCAATACTCATGGCTACACCTTC; CDR3: CACNTHGYTF
V: TRBV5-1; D: .; size: .; J: TRBJ2-1; DNA: TGCGCCAGCAGCCCGGAGGGCATTCCGGGGTCGAAGGCTCACAATGAGCAGTTCTTC; CDR3: CASSPEGIPGSKAHNEQFF
V: TRBV6-1; D: TRBD1; size: .; J: TRBJ2-7; DNA: TGTGCCAGCAGTGAGAGGGGGCGCGCCTACGAGCAGTACTTC; CDR3: CASSERGRAYEQYF
V: TRBV5-1; D: .; size: .; J: TRBJ1-5; DNA: TGCGCCAGCAGCGTGGACACGGGGAGCAATCAGCCCCAGCATTTT; CDR3: CASSVDTGSNQPQHF
V: TRBV12-5; D: TRBD1; size: .; J: TRBJ1-5; DNA: TGTGCTAGTGGATTCGACAGGGTGGGTGGTCAGCCCCAGCATTTT; CDR3: CASGFDRVGGQPQHF
V: TRBV6-5; D: .; size: few; J: TRBJ1-2; DNA: TGTGCCAGCTCACAGGGACATACCCATGGCTACACCTTC; CDR3: CASSQGHTHGYTF
V: TRBV5-1; D: TRBD1; size: few; J: TRBJ1-1; DNA: TGCGCCAGCAGCCTTCGGACAGGGAACACTGAAGCTTTCTTT; CDR3: CASSLRTGNTEAFF
V: TRBV5-4; D: TRBD2; size: few; J: TRBJ2-1; DNA: TGTGCCAGCACCGATAGCGGGAGCTCCTACAATGAGCAGTTCTTC; CDR3: CASTDSGSSYNEQFF
V: TRBV5-6; D: .; size: few; J: TRBJ2-7; DNA: TGTGCCAGCAGCTTGTGGGCAGGGGAAGAGCAGTACTTC; CDR3: CASSLWAGEEQYF
V: TRBV9; D: .; size: .; J: TRBJ2-3; DNA: TGTGCCAGCAGCGTGGGCTTGACAGATACGCAGTATTTT; CDR3: CASSVGLTDTQYF
V: TRBV11-2; D: .; size: once; J: TRBJ1-5; DNA: TGTGCCAGCAGCTTTACCCAGCATTTT; CDR3: CASSFTQHF
V: TRBV30; D: TRBD1; size: .; J: TRBJ1-2; DNA: TGTGCCTGGGGACGGGACAGGGGGAACTATGGCTACACCTTC; CDR3: CAWGRDRGNYGYTF
V: TRBV6-1; D: TRBD1; size: .; J: TRBJ2-7; DNA: TGTGCCAGCTCGAACGGGGACAGCTACGAGCAGTACTTC; CDR3: CASSNGDSYEQYF
V: TRBV6-1; D: .; size: few; J: TRBJ1-4; DNA: TGTGCCAGCAGTCCCGTACGAGACTCGAAGGAAAAACTGTTTTTT; CDR3: CASSPVRDSKEKLFF
V: TRBV30; D: TRBD1; size: many; J: TRBJ2-1; DNA: TGTGCCTGGGCCAGGGACAGGCGCAATGAGCAGTTCTTC; CDR3: CAWARDRRNEQFF
V: TRBV5-1; D: .; size: few; J: TRBJ2-1; DNA: TGCGCCAGCAGCTTCCCGGACAGACCATACAATGAGCAGTTCTTC; CDR3: CASSFPDRPYNEQFF